What follows are 2 T cell receptor beta chains derived from one specimen sequenced in a study of T-cell memory formation after mild COVID-19. TCRdb re-derived calls from the 5' RACE reads in MiXCR, one entry per CDR3 protein. The data hold around 320,000 distinct CDR3 sequences, with 19% observed a single time. The specimen was PBMCs or a T cell subset sorted from them (not recorded which). The receptors were gathered from a man aged 18 to 30 who had mild COVID-19 (a few samples of this study predate the infection). Cell type and time point are not known.

This rearrangement joins TRBV5-4 to TRBJ1-2; 8 bases are a match to TRBD1. The CDR3 spans 15 residues. Trimming took 0 bases from V and 4 from J; bases not matched to a gene: 5. The germline V gene encodes CDR1 SGHNT and CDR2 YYREEE (reference sequence). The CDR3 spells CASSLENRGGYGYTF. CDR3 DNA sequence: TGTGCCAGCAGCTTGGAAAACAGGGGGGGCTATGGCTACACCTTC.

The CDR3 reads CASRVRSGLNTGELFF. The CDR3 coding sequence is TGTGCCAGCAGAGTGAGGTCCGGGTTGAACACCGGGGAGCTGTTTTTT. J is TRBJ2-2 and V is TRBV7-2, with unresolved D. V dropped 6 bases and J dropped 1 base, with 15 bases sitting between them. In germline, CDR1 is SGHTA, CDR2 FQGNSA. CDR3 length: 16 residues. Drawing the rest from reference TRBV7-2 and TRBJ2-2, the complete variable domain is GAGVSQSPSNKVTEKGKDVELRCDPISGHTALYWYRQSLGQGLEFLIYFQGNSAPDKSGLPSDRFSAERTGGSVSTLTIQRTQQEDSAVYLCASRVRSGLNTGELFFGEGSRLTVL.